This T cell receptor (beta chain) appears in the sequencing data of a study of blood T cell repertoires in COVID-19. Donors were grouped by their self-reported clinical history. Authors' processing steps: The assay estimated nucleated cells by amplifying reference gene primers. Assay used: immunoSEQ multiplex PCR; TCRdb lists only in-frame clones, some missing. V, J and clone size were drawn from that table, and D and trimming were deduced from the DNA. The sample gives about 380,000 clones, roughly 86% of which show up once; 1% to 1.5% is in the top ten. The CDR3 extends over 14 amino acids. Germline V gives CDR1 ENHRY, CDR2 SYGVKD. With 7 bases clipped from V and 3 bases from J, the junction kept 4 bases outside the gene matches.

The chain is built from TRBV10-3 and TRBJ2-3; TRBD2 matches 10 bases. Sequencing was done on a sample of PBMCs or T cells enriched from blood (not recorded which). The sequence came from a man aged 25-45 years who had recovered from COVID-19. The chain's CDR3 is CAIMPSGGTDTQYF. DNA for the CDR3: TGTGCCATCATGCCTAGCGGGGGTACAGATACGCAGTATTTT.